This entry lists 22 T cell receptor beta chains sequenced from one sample in a study of identical twins. TCRdb passed the 5' RACE reads through MiXCR, listing each CDR3 protein once. The sample includes some 690,000 distinct CDR3 sequences, around 21% of them seen just once. The same sample was also used in a study of T cells expressing NK-cell markers.

Sequencing used PBMCs. The source is a woman under 30 in good health.

The V gene is TRBV20-1, the J gene TRBJ2-5, with TRBD2 as a possible D gene (6 bases). Trimming left V 1 base short and J 7 bases short, with 16 bases between. The CDR3 has 14 amino acids. Per the germline V gene, CDR1 is DFQATT and CDR2 is SNEGSKA (reference sequence). The CDR3 nucleotides read TGCAGTGCTAGAGGCGGCGGGGATGGAGGGACCCAGTACTTC. The encoded protein is CSARGGGDGGTQYF.

V and J are TRBV7-2 and TRBJ2-1; D not resolved. The germline gives CDR1 SGHTA, CDR2 FQGNSA. With 4 bases removed from V and 9 bases from J, the gap between germline ends came to 16 bases. The CDR3 totals 14 residues. The CDR3 region has the DNA TGTGCCAGCAGCTCAAAGGTCGGAGTAGGTGAGCAGTTCTTC. It translates to CASSSKVGVGEQFF.

A few counts support this clonotype. This chain uses TRBV10-3 with TRBJ2-7; D is possibly TRBD2 (5 bases). Trimming pared 6 bases from V and 2 bases from J, leaving 17 bases between. CDR1 and CDR2 (germline): ENHRY, SYGVKD. This CDR3 spans 15 amino acids. CDR3 amino acids: CAIRDRGLLAYEQYF. Written as DNA, the CDR3 is TGTGCCATCAGGGACCGAGGGCTTTTGGCCTACGAGCAGTACTTC.

This clonotype was detected many times. This chain connects TRBV20-1 to TRBJ2-7; D may be TRBD2 (6 bases). V was pared by 5 bases and J by 0 bases, with 14 bases between. Germline values: CDR1 DFQATT, CDR2 SNEGSKA (reference sequence). The CDR3 runs 14 residues. CDR3 bases: TGCAGTGCTGCCCCGGCGGGGAGCTCCTACGAGCAGTACTTC. It is translated as CSAAPAGSSYEQYF.

This sequence joins TRBV20-1 and TRBJ2-1; no clear D gene. This CDR3 is 16 amino acids long. The V end lost 1 base, the J end lost 1 base, and 14 bases lay between the germline ends. Germline CDR1 is DFQATT and CDR2 is SNEGSKA (reference sequence). In DNA form, the CDR3 reads TGCAGTGCTAGAGGACTGGGTTGGTCGTCCTACAATGAGCAGTTCTTC. Residues: CSARGLGWSSYNEQFF.

This clonotype was seen a handful of times. The rearrangement uses TRBV2 and TRBJ2-7; D not certain. This CDR3 is built from 10 residues. V lost 4 bases to trimming and J lost 7 bases, with 5 bases between them. The V gene's germline CDR1 is SNHLY and CDR2 FYNNEI. CDR3 loop: CASSAWEQYF. Here the CDR3 DNA reads TGTGCCAGCAGTGCGTGGGAGCAGTACTTC.

The rearrangement joins TRBV29-1 to TRBJ2-7, with 10 bases lining up with TRBD1. The CDR3 consists of 13 residues. Germline V gives CDR1 SQVTM, CDR2 ANQGSEA. The V segment lost 4 bases and the J segment 1 base; nucleotides outside the gene matches: 1. CDR3 DNA sequence: TGCAGCGTTGGGACAGGGGGATCCTACGAGCAGTACTTC. Amino acids: CSVGTGGSYEQYF.

The gene calls are TRBV24-1 and TRBJ2-1; D may be TRBD1 or TRBD2 (6 bases each). Germline-derived CDR1 and CDR2 are KGHDR and SFDVKD. The CDR3 has 15 amino acids. V gave up 4 bases and J gave up 8 bases, with 17 bases separating them. This CDR3 is CATSDPRGPGDEQFF. As DNA, the CDR3 is TGTGCCACCAGTGACCCCCGGGGGCCGGGGGATGAGCAGTTCTTC.

This clonotype occurred many times. This rearrangement joins TRBV6-4 to TRBJ2-2, with D maybe TRBD1 (6 bases). Germline assignment: CDR1 MRHNA and CDR2 SNTAGT. V lost 6 bases, J lost 2 bases, and 7 bases lay in between. CDR3 length equals 13 residues. CDR3 protein: CASRQGNTGELFF. As DNA, the CDR3 is TGTGCCAGCAGACAGGGTAACACCGGGGAGCTGTTTTTT.

The chain carries TRBV7-8 and TRBJ2-7, with 7 bases matching TRBD1. This CDR3 is 14 amino acids long. J was trimmed by 3 bases and V by 5 bases; bases with no gene match: 7. Germline loops: CDR1 SGHVS, CDR2 FQNEAQ. The CDR3: CASSPTGLDYEQYF. The DNA of the CDR3 is TGTGCCAGCAGCCCGACAGGGTTGGACTACGAGCAGTACTTC.

The chain joins TRBV6-5 to TRBJ2-5, with unresolved D. V was trimmed by 3 bases and J by 6 bases, leaving 8 bases between them. The CDR3 runs to 12 residues. The V gene's germline CDR1 is MNHEY and CDR2 SVGAGI. The CDR3 DNA is TGTGCCAGCAGTTATCCCGGGCAGACCCAGTACTTC. Translation gives CASSYPGQTQYF.

The chain uses TRBV9 and TRBJ1-1; D may be TRBD1 (5 bases). In germline, CDR1 is SGDLS, CDR2 YYNGEE. This CDR3 region has 14 residues. V dropped 3 bases and J dropped 2 bases, with 11 bases sitting between them. In DNA, the CDR3 is TGTGCCAGCAGCGGCCGGGGCCCCAACACTGAAGCTTTCTTT. Translated: CASSGRGPNTEAFF.

Many counts were recorded for this clonotype. The chain couples TRBV20-1 to TRBJ2-3, with a weak D call TRBD2 (7 bases). The V gene's germline CDR1 is DFQATT and CDR2 SNEGSKA (reference sequence). The V end lost 5 bases, the J end lost 6 bases, and 18 bases lay between the germline ends. This CDR3 has 14 residues. The CDR3 bases are TGCAGTGCTCGGGGGGCAGGTAGCGCCGATACGCAGTATTTT. This sequence encodes CSARGAGSADTQYF.

The rearrangement uses TRBV29-1 and TRBJ2-1; 10 bases match TRBD2. The CDR3 length is 16 residues. Trimming removed 1 base from V and 4 bases from J; junction bases left unmatched: 7. Germline V CDR1 and CDR2: SQVTM, ANQGSEA. The CDR3 bases are TGCAGCGTTGAAGGAGCGGGGGGGCTTAGATACAATGAGCAGTTCTTC. This translates into CSVEGAGGLRYNEQFF.

This clonotype was counted only a few times. The CDR3 DNA reads as TGTGCCAGCAGCGCAAGGAAAAGCTCCTACAATGAGCAGTTCTTC. This gives the protein CASSARKSSYNEQFF. The chain is built from TRBV9 and TRBJ2-1, with D uncertain. CDR3 length: 15 residues. The germline V and J ends were trimmed by 3 bases and 0 bases, with 10 bases remaining between them. CDR1 and CDR2 (germline): SGDLS, YYNGEE.

This chain links TRBV25-1 with TRBJ1-5; D not resolved. CDR1 and CDR2 (germline): MGHDK, SYGVNS. This CDR3 is 13 amino acids long. Trimming took 4 bases from V and 6 from J, leaving 10 bases between them. As DNA, the CDR3 is TGTGCCAGCAGTGTTGATTCTGGTCAGCCCCAGCATTTT. This translates into CASSVDSGQPQHF. Filled out from reference TRBV25-1 and TRBJ1-5, the complete variable domain reads EADIYQTPRYLVIGTGKKITLECSQTMGHDKMYWYQQDPGMELHLIHYSYGVNSTEKGDLSSESTVSRIRTEHFPLTLESARPSHTSQYLCASSVDSGQPQHFGDGTRLSIL.

The chain employs TRBV6-6 and TRBJ2-2; D unresolved. With 6 bases removed from V and 6 bases from J, the gap between germline ends came to 11 bases. Germline values: CDR1 MNHNY, CDR2 SVGAGI (reference sequence). CDR3 size: 13 residues. Here the CDR3 reads CASRQKLPGELFF. The CDR3 DNA is TGTGCCAGCAGACAAAAGCTCCCCGGGGAGCTGTTTTTT.

This chain joins TRBV12-3 or TRBV12-4 and TRBJ2-1; 10 bases are shared with TRBD2. Germline trimming cut 6 bases from V and 3 bases from J; bases unmatched to any gene: 5. The length of the CDR3 is 15 residues. CDR3 amino acids: CASSWGLALYNEQFF. CDR3 nucleotides: TGTGCCAGCAGCTGGGGACTAGCGCTCTACAATGAGCAGTTCTTC.

This clonotype was counted between two and nine times. The CDR3: CSAPDAGGAGDTQYF. The CDR3 region has the DNA TGCAGTGCACCCGATGCGGGGGGCGCAGGAGATACGCAGTATTTT. The rearrangement uses TRBV20-1 and TRBJ2-3; 8 nucleotides agree with TRBD2. This CDR3 contains 15 residues. J was trimmed by 5 bases and V by 6 bases; bases with no gene match: 13. The germline V gene has CDR1 DFQATT and CDR2 SNEGSKA (reference sequence).

In this sample, this clonotype turned up many times. The genes are TRBV9 and TRBJ2-1, with D possibly TRBD1 on 8 matching bases. V was clipped by 4 bases and J by 9 bases, with 17 bases between them. Germline assignment: CDR1 SGDLS and CDR2 YYNGEE. The CDR3 loop spans 14 amino acids. CDR3 DNA sequence: TGTGCCAGCAGCCCAGGACTAGGACAGGGTGAGCAGTTCTTC. It is translated as CASSPGLGQGEQFF.

This clonotype has a handful of counts. The J gene is TRBJ2-5, the V gene TRBV12-3 or TRBV12-4, with TRBD2 as a possible D gene (5 bases). V dropped 6 bases and J dropped 10 bases, with 15 bases sitting between them. CDR3 length: 12 residues. The CDR3, as DNA: TGTGCCAGCAGGTCGGACCGCGAGGGCCAGTACTTC. Translating gives CASRSDREGQYF.

This clonotype has just a few counts. CDR3 protein: CASSLYGTAQETQYF. For the CDR3, the DNA is TGTGCCAGCAGCTTATATGGGACGGCACAAGAGACCCAGTACTTC. The chain employs TRBV7-2 and TRBJ2-5; D might be TRBD1 or TRBD2, each matching 5 bases. The CDR3 length is 15 residues. Between the trimmed V and J ends, which lost 2 bases and 2 bases, there was a span of 12 bases. Germline CDR1 is SGHTA and CDR2 is FQGNSA.